This is a list of T cell receptor beta chains from one sample in a study of neurological immune-mediated disorders. TCRdb re-called the 5' RACE reads with MiXCR, one entry per CDR3 protein. The sample lists about 66,000 distinct CDR3 sequences; around 3.3% were seen once. Sequencing was carried out using PBMCs. Receptors were obtained from a man aged 35 to 55 with multiple sclerosis. Each CDR3 is given with its conserved first and last residue. Each record gives: V gene, clone size, D gene, J gene, CDR3 length, CDR3 DNA, CDR3 protein. D genes are given only for firm matches. Rows give clone size only sometimes, using once, few, many, or a class for an expanded clone.

v_call: TRBV7-9
clone_size: -
d_call: TRBD1
j_call: TRBJ2-7
cdr3_length: 16
cdr3_nt: TGTGCCAGCAGCTTAGCGGTGGGGACAGGGGGCTCCGAGCAGTACTTC
cdr3_aa: CASSLAVGTGGSEQYF

v_call: TRBV20-1
clone_size: many
d_call: -
j_call: TRBJ2-7
cdr3_length: 13
cdr3_nt: TGCAGTGCTAGAGACTGGAGGAACTACGAGCAGTACTTC
cdr3_aa: CSARDWRNYEQYF

v_call: TRBV20-1
clone_size: many
d_call: -
j_call: TRBJ2-3
cdr3_length: 11
cdr3_nt: TGCAGTGCTGTTACCGCAGATACGCAGTATTTT
cdr3_aa: CSAVTADTQYF

v_call: TRBV5-1
clone_size: many
d_call: TRBD1
j_call: TRBJ2-5
cdr3_length: 15
cdr3_nt: TGCGCCAGCAGCTTGGACGGGACAGGGGTAGAGACCCAGTACTTC
cdr3_aa: CASSLDGTGVETQYF

v_call: TRBV6-5
clone_size: many
d_call: TRBD2
j_call: TRBJ2-1
cdr3_length: 17
cdr3_nt: TGTGCCAGCAGTACGAGACCGCCGGGACTAGCGCTGTATGAGCAGTTCTTC
cdr3_aa: CASSTRPPGLALYEQFF

v_call: TRBV27
clone_size: few
d_call: TRBD1
j_call: TRBJ2-7
cdr3_length: 14
cdr3_nt: TGTGCCACTTCCCTCGGGACAGGGACCTACGAGCAGTACTTC
cdr3_aa: CATSLGTGTYEQYF

v_call: TRBV5-1
clone_size: many
d_call: -
j_call: TRBJ2-7
cdr3_length: 16
cdr3_nt: TGCGCCAGCAGCTTGGGAGGGGGGGGAAGTTTCAACGAGCAGTACTTC
cdr3_aa: CASSLGGGGSFNEQYF

v_call: TRBV3-1
clone_size: -
d_call: -
j_call: TRBJ1-2
cdr3_length: 14
cdr3_nt: TGTGCCAGCAGCCAAGATCTTAACAGGGCGGGCTACACCTTC
cdr3_aa: CASSQDLNRAGYTF

v_call: TRBV6-5
clone_size: many
d_call: -
j_call: TRBJ1-1
cdr3_length: 15
cdr3_nt: TGTGCCAGCAGTTACCCGGGGGGAATGGGGACTGAAGCTTTCTTT
cdr3_aa: CASSYPGGMGTEAFF

v_call: TRBV30
clone_size: many
d_call: TRBD2
j_call: TRBJ2-3
cdr3_length: 15
cdr3_nt: TGTGCCTGTGGTAGCGGGGGGGCGAGCACAGATACGCAGTATTTT
cdr3_aa: CACGSGGASTDTQYF

v_call: TRBV5-1
clone_size: many
d_call: TRBD2
j_call: TRBJ2-3
cdr3_length: 15
cdr3_nt: TGCGCCAGCAGGACTAGCGGGGGCAGCACAGATACGCAGTATTTT
cdr3_aa: CASRTSGGSTDTQYF

v_call: TRBV29-1
clone_size: many
d_call: -
j_call: TRBJ2-1
cdr3_length: 13
cdr3_nt: TGCAGCCCATGGTCCGAGGGGTACAATGAGCAGTTCTTC
cdr3_aa: CSPWSEGYNEQFF

v_call: TRBV6-5
clone_size: many
d_call: TRBD1
j_call: TRBJ2-7
cdr3_length: 14
cdr3_nt: TGTGCCAGCAGGAGGACAGGGGGTTCCTACGAGCAGTACTTC
cdr3_aa: CASRRTGGSYEQYF

v_call: TRBV3-1
clone_size: many
d_call: TRBD1
j_call: TRBJ2-7
cdr3_length: 15
cdr3_nt: TGTGCCAGCAGCCAAGCGGACAGGCCTTCCTACGAGCAGTACTTC
cdr3_aa: CASSQADRPSYEQYF

v_call: TRBV7-2
clone_size: many
d_call: -
j_call: TRBJ2-5
cdr3_length: 15
cdr3_nt: TGTGCCAGCAGCTTAGAAGGGGGGTTCCAAGAGACCCAGTACTTC
cdr3_aa: CASSLEGGFQETQYF

v_call: TRBV15
clone_size: many
d_call: TRBD1
j_call: TRBJ1-2
cdr3_length: 16
cdr3_nt: TGTGCCACCAGCAGAGATCGAGGACAGGGGAACTATGGCTACACCTTC
cdr3_aa: CATSRDRGQGNYGYTF

v_call: TRBV6-5
clone_size: -
d_call: TRBD2
j_call: TRBJ2-7
cdr3_length: 16
cdr3_nt: TGTGCCAGCAGTTTCCATCTGACTAGCGGGGTACACGAGCAGTACTTC
cdr3_aa: CASSFHLTSGVHEQYF

v_call: TRBV10-1
clone_size: many
d_call: TRBD1
j_call: TRBJ2-2
cdr3_length: 14
cdr3_nt: TGCGCCAGCAGTGAGACAGGGGGCTCCGGGGAGCTGTTTTTT
cdr3_aa: CASSETGGSGELFF

v_call: TRBV7-6
clone_size: many
d_call: -
j_call: TRBJ2-7
cdr3_length: 14
cdr3_nt: TGTGCCAGCAGCTTAGAGAGGGCAGCCTACGAGCAGTACTTC
cdr3_aa: CASSLERAAYEQYF

v_call: TRBV15
clone_size: few
d_call: -
j_call: TRBJ2-5
cdr3_length: 13
cdr3_nt: TGTGCCACCAGCCGGGACATTCAAGAGACCCAGTACTTC
cdr3_aa: CATSRDIQETQYF

v_call: TRBV30
clone_size: few
d_call: TRBD1
j_call: TRBJ2-1
cdr3_length: 15
cdr3_nt: TGTGCCTGGAGTGTCCGCATGACAGGGATTGGTGAGCAGTTCTTC
cdr3_aa: CAWSVRMTGIGEQFF

v_call: TRBV20-1
clone_size: many
d_call: -
j_call: TRBJ2-3
cdr3_length: 15
cdr3_nt: TGCAGTGCAACCTCTAGCCTGCCGGGCACAGATACGCAGTATTTT
cdr3_aa: CSATSSLPGTDTQYF

v_call: TRBV29-1
clone_size: many
d_call: TRBD2
j_call: TRBJ2-1
cdr3_length: 13
cdr3_nt: TGCAGCGTTGCCCCAGCGGGAGGGGGTGAGCAGTTCTTC
cdr3_aa: CSVAPAGGGEQFF

v_call: TRBV30
clone_size: -
d_call: -
j_call: TRBJ2-7
cdr3_length: 15
cdr3_nt: TGTGCCTGTTTTGACCGGACAGTGACAAGAAACGAGCAGTACTTC
cdr3_aa: CACFDRTVTRNEQYF

v_call: TRBV7-8
clone_size: many
d_call: -
j_call: TRBJ1-3
cdr3_length: 16
cdr3_nt: TGTGCCAGCAGCCCCAGCACCCGGCTCTCTGGAAACACCATATATTTT
cdr3_aa: CASSPSTRLSGNTIYF

v_call: TRBV5-6
clone_size: many
d_call: TRBD1
j_call: TRBJ1-3
cdr3_length: 18
cdr3_nt: TGTGCCAGCAGCTTGACGGGGGACAGGTCCCTTCCTGGAAACACCATATATTTT
cdr3_aa: CASSLTGDRSLPGNTIYF

v_call: TRBV5-1
clone_size: many
d_call: TRBD2
j_call: TRBJ2-2
cdr3_length: 16
cdr3_nt: TGCGCCAGCAGCTTGATTAGCGGGAGCTCGGCCGGGGAGCTGTTTTTT
cdr3_aa: CASSLISGSSAGELFF

v_call: TRBV6-1
clone_size: many
d_call: -
j_call: TRBJ1-5
cdr3_length: 15
cdr3_nt: TGTGCCAGCCGACTTGGCGGGGGAAGCAATCAGCCCCAGCATTTT
cdr3_aa: CASRLGGGSNQPQHF

v_call: TRBV5-1
clone_size: many
d_call: TRBD1
j_call: TRBJ2-1
cdr3_length: 14
cdr3_nt: TGCGCCAGCAGCCCCGGGACAGCGAACAATGAGCAGTTCTTC
cdr3_aa: CASSPGTANNEQFF

v_call: TRBV2
clone_size: many
d_call: -
j_call: TRBJ2-5
cdr3_length: 13
cdr3_nt: TGTGCCAGCAGTGAAAGAAGGGATGAGACCCAGTACTTC
cdr3_aa: CASSERRDETQYF